The rows below give T cell receptor beta chains drawn from one sample of a study of neoadjuvant anti-PD-1 for oral cavity cancer. TCRdb keeps only in-frame clones here, not all; method: immunoSEQ multiplex PCR. Among approximately 83,000 clones listed, approximately 84% were seen once. The sequencing used PBMCs, collected before nivolumab (anti-PD-1) treatment. The origin of the receptors is a person aged 35 to 85 with oral cavity squamous cell carcinoma. CDR3s include the opening cysteine and the closing phenylalanine or tryptophan. For some rows the clone size is stated as once, few or many, or as a class when expanded; others skip it.

j_gene: TRBJ2-7; v_gene: TRBV5-1; abundance: .; CDR3aa: CASSQGISYEQYF
j_gene: TRBJ2-2; v_gene: TRBV7-3; abundance: few; CDR3aa: CASSSGLAGTNTGELFF
j_gene: TRBJ2-1; v_gene: TRBV28; abundance: .; CDR3aa: CASSLSRLAGGWNEQFF
j_gene: TRBJ1-2; v_gene: TRBV6-5; abundance: .; CDR3aa: CASRGGVTDYGYTF
j_gene: TRBJ2-5; v_gene: TRBV5-1; abundance: .; CDR3aa: CASSLAGWGETQYF
j_gene: TRBJ2-3; v_gene: TRBV10-3; abundance: .; CDR3aa: CAIKGGSSGRLTDTQYF
j_gene: TRBJ1-2; v_gene: TRBV5-3; abundance: .; CDR3aa: CARSSPRAPNYGYTF
j_gene: TRBJ1-4; v_gene: TRBV5-1; abundance: .; CDR3aa: CASSLDRVGRTNEKLFF
j_gene: TRBJ2-3; v_gene: TRBV19; abundance: .; CDR3aa: CASSIDSSGSGTDTQYF
j_gene: TRBJ2-7; v_gene: TRBV27; abundance: .; CDR3aa: CASSLGLSSYEQYF
j_gene: TRBJ2-1; v_gene: TRBV4-1; abundance: .; CDR3aa: CASSQQNAVSEQFF
j_gene: TRBJ1-5; v_gene: TRBV7-8; abundance: .; CDR3aa: CASSLALMTQSNQPQHF
j_gene: TRBJ2-2; v_gene: TRBV14; abundance: .; CDR3aa: CASSQEINTGELFF
j_gene: TRBJ2-2; v_gene: TRBV5-6; abundance: .; CDR3aa: CASSLGDTENTGELFF
j_gene: TRBJ2-7; v_gene: TRBV6-1; abundance: .; CDR3aa: CASSEVRGTYEQYF
j_gene: TRBJ1-2; v_gene: TRBV5-4; abundance: .; CDR3aa: CASSLGLVGYDGYTF
j_gene: TRBJ1-1; v_gene: TRBV29-1; abundance: .; CDR3aa: CSAPSRPQGRSSRTEAFF
j_gene: TRBJ2-5; v_gene: TRBV4-1; abundance: .; CDR3aa: CASSPTRYQETQYF
j_gene: TRBJ2-7; v_gene: TRBV10-3; abundance: .; CDR3aa: CATGWSYQQYF
j_gene: TRBJ1-1; v_gene: TRBV10-3; abundance: .; CDR3aa: CAIRSEGMNTEAFF
j_gene: TRBJ1-1; v_gene: TRBV28; abundance: .; CDR3aa: CASPPTGFHTEAFF
j_gene: TRBJ2-7; v_gene: TRBV7-8; abundance: .; CDR3aa: CASSPAVYEQYF
j_gene: TRBJ2-6; v_gene: TRBV5-4; abundance: .; CDR3aa: CASSTFGGEGANVLTF
j_gene: TRBJ2-4; v_gene: TRBV2; abundance: .; CDR3aa: CASSEAPAGDGPRYF
j_gene: TRBJ1-1; v_gene: TRBV7-2; abundance: .; CDR3aa: CASSLVQANTEAFF
j_gene: TRBJ2-1; v_gene: TRBV5-8; abundance: .; CDR3aa: CASSFGGKLAGNNEQFF
j_gene: TRBJ1-2; v_gene: TRBV4-2; abundance: .; CDR3aa: CASSPPARGVYGYTF
j_gene: TRBJ2-5; v_gene: TRBV2; abundance: .; CDR3aa: CARRKQGAETQYF
j_gene: TRBJ2-1; v_gene: TRBV7-2; abundance: once; CDR3aa: CASSSSGLVGEQFF
j_gene: TRBJ1-2; v_gene: TRBV7-9; abundance: few; CDR3aa: CASSLGPTSTEDLNYGYTF
j_gene: TRBJ1-1; v_gene: TRBV28; abundance: .; CDR3aa: CASSLILGEAFF
j_gene: TRBJ2-1; v_gene: TRBV5-6; abundance: .; CDR3aa: CASSPGPGGYNEQFF
j_gene: TRBJ2-2; v_gene: TRBV12-5; abundance: .; CDR3aa: CASGVGGWTSGVGELFF
j_gene: TRBJ2-2; v_gene: TRBV2; abundance: .; CDR3aa: CASTALNTGELFF
j_gene: TRBJ2-7; v_gene: TRBV5-1; abundance: .; CDR3aa: CASSAPGQGTEQYF
j_gene: TRBJ1-1; v_gene: TRBV6-5; abundance: .; CDR3aa: CASTFGANTEAFF
j_gene: TRBJ2-7; v_gene: TRBV10-1; abundance: once; CDR3aa: CASSDVRDMSYEQYF
j_gene: TRBJ2-3; v_gene: TRBV11-3; abundance: .; CDR3aa: CASSEGLAPSTDTQYF
j_gene: TRBJ1-1; v_gene: TRBV10-1; abundance: .; CDR3aa: CASSRRMNTEAFF
j_gene: TRBJ2-7; v_gene: TRBV15; abundance: .; CDR3aa: CATSRDYYEQYF
j_gene: TRBJ1-3; v_gene: TRBV9; abundance: .; CDR3aa: CASSLMGDRATGNTIYF
j_gene: TRBJ2-3; v_gene: TRBV9; abundance: .; CDR3aa: CASGRGAPDTDTQYF
j_gene: TRBJ2-5; v_gene: TRBV6-6; abundance: .; CDR3aa: CASSYRVQETQYF
j_gene: TRBJ2-7; v_gene: TRBV18; abundance: .; CDR3aa: CASSPRLAGFEQYF
j_gene: TRBJ2-5; v_gene: TRBV5-1; abundance: .; CDR3aa: CASSSGVGGGGRVLQETQYF
j_gene: TRBJ2-7; v_gene: TRBV7-2; abundance: .; CDR3aa: CASSSGLASPHEQYF
j_gene: TRBJ1-2; v_gene: TRBV5-1; abundance: .; CDR3aa: CASSVDRGQHGYTF
j_gene: TRBJ2-1; v_gene: TRBV5-1; abundance: .; CDR3aa: CASSYRTGYANEQFF
j_gene: TRBJ1-5; v_gene: TRBV25-1; abundance: few; CDR3aa: CASRGTGDQPQHF
j_gene: TRBJ2-1; v_gene: TRBV6-5; abundance: .; CDR3aa: CASSYSSLGAFNEQFF
j_gene: TRBJ1-1; v_gene: TRBV2; abundance: .; CDR3aa: CASRTGLQGTEAFF
j_gene: TRBJ2-7; v_gene: TRBV20-1; abundance: .; CDR3aa: CSASNPYEQYF
j_gene: TRBJ1-1; v_gene: TRBV6-1; abundance: few; CDR3aa: CASSSQGAGTEAFF